The T cell receptor beta chain under discussion was sequenced for a study of T cells after yellow fever vaccination. Study results and caveats: Among primary-vaccination clones, most reappeared after the booster, at about 95% for CD4 and more than 85% for CD8. Abundant clonotypes from the bulk population could have been carried over as contaminants into FACS-sorted repertoires. When the response was secondary, it was weaker but reached its peak faster, day 5 versus 15.

One entry per CDR3 protein, called by TCRdb with MiXCR from the 5' RACE reads. The data contain 150,000 to 200,000 distinct CDR3 sequences, approximately 11% of them singletons. Concerning this clonotype itself: Its antigen remains unidentified.

This receptor was obtained from a man between 18 and 29 years old who received the YFV17D yellow fever vaccine. The sample was CD8+ T cells sorted from PBMCs, taken 15 days after the yellow fever booster vaccination.

The CDR3 is CASSQDRDRTAFQETQYF. DNA of the CDR3: TGCGCCAGCAGCCAAGATAGGGATCGGACAGCCTTCCAAGAGACCCAGTACTTC. V gene TRBV4-1 combines with J gene TRBJ2-5; TRBD1 is a possible D gene (6 bases). This CDR3 region has 18 residues. Trimming took off 0 bases at V and 1 base at J, with 18 bases between the two ends. Per the germline V gene, CDR1 is MGHRA and CDR2 is YSYEKL.